This T cell receptor (beta chain) originates from a study of cytomegalovirus exposure and HLA in healthy donors. Study as a whole: A data release that came early held approximately 85 million unique TCRs from HLA-typed donors.

Concerning this clone itself: Its antigen is not known.

Study findings and constraints: Further analysis, carried out later, found HLA-associated TCR beta chains more clonally expanded than equally common other chains. Links to common viral pathogens appeared, in a later analysis, for several of the most significant clusters.

V was clipped by 5 bases and J by 5 bases; unmatched bases: 5. The CDR3 totals 14 residues. Germline CDR1 and CDR2: SGHTA and FQGNSA. The PCR employed 60 Vbeta primers together with 13 Jbeta primers. Original handling: Around 9.9 million shared chains were among the approximately 80 million unique TCR beta chains that a later analysis counted. Generated by immunoSEQ multiplex PCR, the TCRdb table keeps only in-frame clones and is missing some. That table supplies the V and J calls and clone size; D and trimming were determined from the DNA. Of approximately 72,000 clones listed, approximately 78% are singletons.

What was sequenced was PBMCs. The origin of this receptor is a man between 18 and 29 years old in good health and CMV-seronegative. The rearrangement uses TRBV7-2 and TRBJ2-5; 10 bases match TRBD1. The CDR3 nucleotides are TGTGCCAGCAGCCAGGGACAGGGGTGGGAGACCCAGTACTTC. Translated: CASSQGQGWETQYF.